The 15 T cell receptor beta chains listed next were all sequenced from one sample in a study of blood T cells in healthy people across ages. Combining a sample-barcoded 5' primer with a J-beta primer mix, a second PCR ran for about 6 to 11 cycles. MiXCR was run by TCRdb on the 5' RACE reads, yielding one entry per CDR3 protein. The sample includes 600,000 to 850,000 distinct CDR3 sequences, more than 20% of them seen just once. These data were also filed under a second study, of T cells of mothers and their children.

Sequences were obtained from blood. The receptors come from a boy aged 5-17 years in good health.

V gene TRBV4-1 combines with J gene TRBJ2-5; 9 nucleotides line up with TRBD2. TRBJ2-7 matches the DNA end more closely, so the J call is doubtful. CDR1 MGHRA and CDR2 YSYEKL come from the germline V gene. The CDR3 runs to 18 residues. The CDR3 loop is CASSKRVAGVNAFSEQYF. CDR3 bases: TGCGCCAGCAGCAAAAGGGTAGCGGGAGTTAATGCCTTTAGCGAGCAGTACTTC.

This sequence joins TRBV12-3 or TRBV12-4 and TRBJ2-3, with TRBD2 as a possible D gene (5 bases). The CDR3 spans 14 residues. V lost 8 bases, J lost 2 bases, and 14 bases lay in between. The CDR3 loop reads CASLSLRDTDTQYF. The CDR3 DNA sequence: TGTGCCAGCTTGTCACTCCGGGACACAGATACGCAGTATTTT.

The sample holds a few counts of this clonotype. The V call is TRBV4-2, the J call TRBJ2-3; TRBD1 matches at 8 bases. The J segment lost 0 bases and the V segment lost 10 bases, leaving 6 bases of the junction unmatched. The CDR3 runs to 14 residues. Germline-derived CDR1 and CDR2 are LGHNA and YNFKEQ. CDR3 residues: CATRGPPSTDTQYF. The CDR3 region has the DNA TGTGCCACCAGGGGGCCGCCTAGCACAGATACGCAGTATTTT.

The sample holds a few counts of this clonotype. As DNA, the CDR3 is TGCAGCGTTGTTTCCCAGTTCGGCGATAAAGCTTTCTTT. It translates to CSVVSQFGDKAFF. The chain has TRBV29-1 and TRBJ1-1; no clear D gene. V shed 4 bases and J shed 9 bases, with 18 bases lying between them. Per the germline V gene, CDR1 is SQVTM and CDR2 is ANQGSEA. The CDR3 extends over 13 amino acids.

The CDR3 DNA reads as TGTGCCAGCAGTGAGTACTGGACAGGGTCGACCTACGAGCAGTACTTC. It specifies CASSEYWTGSTYEQYF. The chain uses TRBV25-1 and TRBJ2-5; 8 bases are shared with TRBD1. TRBJ2-7 matches the DNA end more closely, so the J call is doubtful. The CDR3 sequence is 16 residues long. Germline V lookup: CDR1 MGHDK, CDR2 SYGVNS.

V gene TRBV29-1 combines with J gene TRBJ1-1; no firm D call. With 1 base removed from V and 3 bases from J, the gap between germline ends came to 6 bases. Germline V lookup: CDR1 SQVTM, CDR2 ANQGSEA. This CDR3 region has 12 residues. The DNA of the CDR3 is TGCAGCGTTGAAGTATCGGACACTGAAGCTTTCTTT. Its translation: CSVEVSDTEAFF.

CDR3 region: CASDVFGDGAFF. The DNA of the CDR3 is TGTGCCAGCGATGTGTTTGGGGACGGCGCTTTCTTT. V usage is TRBV14 and J usage is TRBJ1-1; possibly TRBD1 for D (5 bases). This CDR3 contains 12 residues. Germline V lookup: CDR1 SGHDN, CDR2 FVKESK. The V and J ends lost 8 bases and 11 bases respectively, with 18 bases between them.

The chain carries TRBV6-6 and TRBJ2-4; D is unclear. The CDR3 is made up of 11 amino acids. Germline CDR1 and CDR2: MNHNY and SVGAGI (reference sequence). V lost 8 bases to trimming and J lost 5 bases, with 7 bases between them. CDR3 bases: TGTGCCAGCTCAATCCAAAACATTCAGTACTTC. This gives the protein CASSIQNIQYF.

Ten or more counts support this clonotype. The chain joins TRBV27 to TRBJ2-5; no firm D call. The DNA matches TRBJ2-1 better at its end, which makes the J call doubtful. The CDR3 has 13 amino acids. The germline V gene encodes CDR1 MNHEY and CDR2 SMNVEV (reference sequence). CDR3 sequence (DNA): TGTGCCAGCTCCTTGTCGGACTACAATGAGCAGTTCTTC. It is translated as CASSLSDYNEQFF.

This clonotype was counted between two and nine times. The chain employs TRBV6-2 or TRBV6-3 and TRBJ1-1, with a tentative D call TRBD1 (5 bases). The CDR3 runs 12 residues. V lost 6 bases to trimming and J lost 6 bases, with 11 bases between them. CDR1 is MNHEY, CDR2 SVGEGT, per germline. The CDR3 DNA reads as TGTGCCAGCAGATCCGACAGTCCTGAAGCTTTCTTT. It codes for CASRSDSPEAFF.

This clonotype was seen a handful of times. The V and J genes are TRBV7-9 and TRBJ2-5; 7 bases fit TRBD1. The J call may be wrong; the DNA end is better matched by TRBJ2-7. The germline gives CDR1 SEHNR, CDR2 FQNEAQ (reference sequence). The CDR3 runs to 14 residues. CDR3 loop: CASSFTGDGYEQYF. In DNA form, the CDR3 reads TGTGCCAGCAGTTTTACAGGGGACGGCTACGAGCAGTACTTC.

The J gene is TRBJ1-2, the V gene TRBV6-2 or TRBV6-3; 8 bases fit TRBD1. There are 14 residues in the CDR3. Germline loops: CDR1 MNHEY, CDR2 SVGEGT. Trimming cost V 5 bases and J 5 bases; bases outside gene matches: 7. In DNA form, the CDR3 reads TGTGCCAGCAGTACCCAGGGGGCGAAGTATGGCTACACCTTC. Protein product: CASSTQGAKYGYTF.

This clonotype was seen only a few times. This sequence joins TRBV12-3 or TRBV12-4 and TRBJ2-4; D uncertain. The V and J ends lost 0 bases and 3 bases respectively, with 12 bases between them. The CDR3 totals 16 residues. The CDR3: CASSLAETYRKNIQYF. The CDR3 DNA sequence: TGTGCCAGCAGTTTAGCGGAGACGTACCGCAAAAACATTCAGTACTTC.

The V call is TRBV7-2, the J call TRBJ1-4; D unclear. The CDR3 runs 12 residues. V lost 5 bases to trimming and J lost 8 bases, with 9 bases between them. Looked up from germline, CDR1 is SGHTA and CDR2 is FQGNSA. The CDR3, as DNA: TGTGCCAGCAGCCGACACGGCGAAAAACTGTTTTTT. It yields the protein CASSRHGEKLFF.

The CDR3 DNA is TGTGCCAGCAGCCAACAACTAGCGGGAGGCGGCGATGAGCAGTTCTTC. Its translation is CASSQQLAGGGDEQFF. This chain connects TRBV14 to TRBJ2-1, with TRBD2 matching over 12 bases. This CDR3 comprises 16 residues. Germline-derived CDR1 and CDR2 are SGHDN and FVKESK. The ends lost 2 bases at V and 8 bases at J; junction bases unmatched: 7.